This TCR beta chain originates from a study of blood T cell repertoires in COVID-19. Generated by immunoSEQ multiplex PCR, the TCRdb table keeps only in-frame clones and is missing some. Of some 200,000 clones listed, more than 80% are singletons. The sample holds a few counts of this clone. This TCR came from a man in his forties or fifties who had recovered from COVID-19. The sample taken for sequencing was PBMCs or T cells enriched from blood (not recorded which).

CDR3 bases: TGTGCCAGCAGTTACAGGCGGGAGGGCCACTACGAGCAGTACTTC. This codes for CASSYRREGHYEQYF. The rearrangement uses TRBV6-5 and TRBJ2-7, with TRBD2 matching over 9 bases. Germline-derived CDR1 and CDR2 are MNHEY and SVGAGI. This CDR3 has 15 amino acids. With 2 bases clipped from V and 3 bases from J, the junction kept 5 bases outside the gene matches.